Listed here are 16 T cell receptor beta chains from one sample, sequenced in a study of T-cell reconstitution after alpha-beta-depleted transplantation in children. TCRbeta library construction was performed incorporating unique molecular identifiers. Via MiXCR, TCRdb re-called the PCR reads, giving one row per CDR3 protein. The sample consists of hundreds of thousands of distinct CDR3 sequences, roughly 17% of them appearing once. Sequences were derived from PBMCs, mostly from graft donor cells, sampled 360 days after TCRalphabeta/CD19-depleted stem cell transplant. The receptors stem from a male patient aged 2-10 years who had a stem cell transplant for acute lymphoblastic leukemia, so the T cells may come from the graft donor.

The chain combines TRBV9 with TRBJ2-7; perhaps TRBD1 as D (5 bases). Germline V gene sequence: CDR1 SGDLS, CDR2 YYNGEE. This CDR3 comprises 18 residues. V gave up 4 bases and J gave up 6 bases, with 29 bases separating them. CDR3 sequence: CASSPGHVGRAGILEQYF. The DNA of the CDR3 is TGTGCCAGCAGCCCCGGACACGTCGGTCGGGCTGGAATACTCGAGCAGTACTTC.

The genes are TRBV9 and TRBJ2-2, with 7 bases matching TRBD1. V was pared by 4 bases and J by 4 bases, with 7 bases of the junction left unmatched. The CDR3 has 15 amino acids. The germline CDR1 and CDR2 sequences are SGDLS and YYNGEE. This CDR3 reads CASSQSQGSTGELFF. CDR3 nucleotide sequence: TGTGCCAGCAGCCAATCACAGGGGTCCACCGGGGAGCTGTTTTTT.

This clonotype was recorded a few times. The V and J genes are TRBV29-1 and TRBJ1-1; D is undetermined. The CDR3 totals 11 residues. Germline V CDR1 and CDR2: SQVTM, ANQGSEA. V lost 2 bases, J lost 1 base, and 2 bases lay in between. The CDR3 spells CSVEQNTEAFF. The CDR3 region has the DNA TGCAGCGTTGAACAGAACACTGAAGCTTTCTTT. Supplemented by reference TRBV29-1 and TRBJ1-1, the full variable domain reads SAVISQKPSRDICQRGTSLTIQCQVDSQVTMMFWYRQQPGQSLTLIATANQGSEATYESGFVIDKFPISRPNLTFSTLTVSNMSPEDSSIYLCSVEQNTEAFFGQGTRLTVV.

This clonotype appeared a few times. The genes are TRBV29-1 and TRBJ1-2; D uncertain. Trimming left V 1 base short and J 4 bases short, with 13 bases between. The CDR3 is 14 amino acids. The V gene's germline CDR1 is SQVTM and CDR2 ANQGSEA. The DNA of the CDR3 is TGCAGCGTTGAAGTAGTCGGTTTCGGCTATGGCTACACCTTC. It translates to CSVEVVGFGYGYTF.

This clonotype was seen more than once but under ten times. The CDR3 coding sequence is TGTGCCAGCAGCCATACGAACACCGGGGAGCTGTTTTTT. Protein product: CASSHTNTGELFF. The rearrangement links TRBV3-1 to TRBJ2-2; no firm D call. In germline, CDR1 is LGHDT, CDR2 YNNKEL (reference sequence). The V end lost 3 bases, the J end lost 0 bases, and 2 bases lay between the germline ends. The CDR3 runs to 13 residues.

The chain uses TRBV28 and TRBJ2-1; D is possibly TRBD2 (6 bases). The CDR3 consists of 15 residues. V dropped 7 bases and J dropped 4 bases, with 17 bases sitting between them. CDR1 and CDR2 (germline): MDHEN, SYDVKM. The CDR3 sequence: CASTHRTTPYNEQFF. The CDR3 DNA sequence: TGTGCCAGCACGCATAGGACTACCCCATACAATGAGCAGTTCTTC.

The chain couples TRBV29-1 to TRBJ2-1; 9 bases line up with TRBD2. Trimming removed 3 bases from V and 3 bases from J; junction bases left unmatched: 3. CDR1 is SQVTM, CDR2 ANQGSEA, per germline. The CDR3 runs 14 residues. CDR3 loop: CSVDRREGYNEQFF. CDR3 sequence (DNA): TGCAGCGTTGATCGGCGGGAGGGCTACAATGAGCAGTTCTTC.

This clonotype was found many times. This chain uses TRBV12-3 or TRBV12-4 with TRBJ2-2; D is perhaps TRBD2 (6 bases). With 6 bases removed from V and 7 bases from J, the gap between germline ends came to 21 bases. The CDR3 totals 16 residues. The CDR3 DNA reads TGTGCCAGCAGCCTACTAGGCGGGATAGGGATCGGGGAGCTGTTTTTT. As protein: CASSLLGGIGIGELFF.

This sequence joins TRBV7-9 and TRBJ2-7; the D is unclear. Trimming took off 0 bases at V and 7 bases at J, with 22 bases between the two ends. The CDR3 has 17 residues. Germline assignment: CDR1 SEHNR and CDR2 FQNEAQ (reference sequence). In DNA, the CDR3 is TGTGCCAGCAGCTTAGCCCTAGGTAAGCCCGGCTACGAAGAGCAGTACTTC. As protein: CASSLALGKPGYEEQYF.

In regard to this clonotype: One end of the junction varies from germline; a read error may be responsible. The J gene is TRBJ2-1, the V gene TRBV13, with 8 bases lining up with TRBD2. This CDR3 contains 15 residues. Germline V lookup: CDR1 PRHDT, CDR2 FYEKMQ (reference sequence). DNA of the CDR3: TGTGCCAGCAGCTCAGGACTAGCCCACTACGATGAGCAGTTCTTC. It specifies CASSSGLAHYDEQFF.

This sequence joins TRBV11-2 and TRBJ2-2; 10 bases map to TRBD2. The junction had 6 bases not matched to a gene; V was cut back by 0 bases and J by 5 bases. The CDR3 spans 17 residues. Germline V gene lookup returns CDR1 SGHAT and CDR2 FQNNGV. In DNA, the CDR3 is TGTGCCAGCAGCTTAGAACGGTCTAGCGGGGGTACCGGGGAGCTGTTTTTT. Its protein product is CASSLERSSGGTGELFF.

The rearrangement joins TRBV6-2 or TRBV6-3 to TRBJ2-7, with D tentatively TRBD2 (6 bases). The CDR3 runs to 17 residues. Germline values: CDR1 MNHEY, CDR2 SVGEGT. V was cut by 2 bases and J by 3 bases, with 20 bases left in between. This CDR3 reads CASSYGHKWRGVYEQYF. As DNA, the CDR3 is TGTGCCAGCAGTTACGGGCATAAATGGCGGGGTGTCTACGAGCAGTACTTC.

This clonotype was detected many times. The genes are TRBV5-1 and TRBJ2-5; 13 bases are shared with TRBD2. The CDR3 sequence is 17 residues long. Germline V gene lookup returns CDR1 SGHRS and CDR2 YFSETQ. Trimming took 1 base from V and 2 from J; bases not matched to a gene: 5. The CDR3 spells CASSLRGLAGFQETQYF. As DNA, the CDR3 is TGCGCCAGCAGCTTGAGGGGACTAGCGGGGTTTCAAGAGACCCAGTACTTC.

This clonotype was detected many times. The CDR3 nucleotides read TGTGCCAGCACCCTGACTAGCGGGGACCAAGAGACCCAGTACTTC. It yields the protein CASTLTSGDQETQYF. This chain uses TRBV12-3 or TRBV12-4 with TRBJ2-5; 11 nucleotides line up with TRBD2. This CDR3 has 15 amino acids. J gave up 0 bases and V 7 bases, and 4 bases lay outside the gene matches.

This clonotype occurred a few times. The rearrangement links TRBV5-1 to TRBJ2-3; D perhaps matches TRBD1 (6 bases). CDR1 is SGHRS and CDR2 is YFSETQ in the germline V gene. Trimming took off 0 bases at V and 4 bases at J, with 12 bases between the two ends. This CDR3 region has 15 residues. The CDR3 protein is CASSLGDRTADTQYF. The CDR3 DNA follows: TGCGCCAGCAGCTTGGGCGACCGGACAGCAGATACGCAGTATTTT.

This chain joins TRBV12-3 or TRBV12-4 and TRBJ1-1, with a tentative D call TRBD1 (5 bases). The CDR3 contains 15 residues. The V gene lost 3 bases and the J gene lost 3 bases, with 14 bases spanning the gap. The CDR3 loop is CASSFAVTVYTEAFF. The CDR3 DNA reads as TGTGCCAGCAGTTTCGCCGTGACAGTTTACACTGAAGCTTTCTTT.